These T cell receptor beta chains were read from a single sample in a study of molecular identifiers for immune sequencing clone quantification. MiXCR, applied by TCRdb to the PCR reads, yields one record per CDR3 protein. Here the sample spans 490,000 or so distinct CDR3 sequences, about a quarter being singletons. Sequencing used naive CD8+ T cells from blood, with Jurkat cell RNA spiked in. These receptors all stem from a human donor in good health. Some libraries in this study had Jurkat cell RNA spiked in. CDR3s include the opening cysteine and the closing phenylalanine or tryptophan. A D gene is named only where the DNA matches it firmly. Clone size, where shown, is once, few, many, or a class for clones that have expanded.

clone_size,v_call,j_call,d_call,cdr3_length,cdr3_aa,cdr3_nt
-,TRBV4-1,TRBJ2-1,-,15,CASSLTTSSYNEQFF,TGCGCCAGCAGCCTAACTACAAGCTCCTACAATGAGCAGTTCTTC
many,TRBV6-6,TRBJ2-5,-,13,CASNSWGEETQYF,TGTGCCAGCAACTCTTGGGGGGAAGAGACCCAGTACTTC
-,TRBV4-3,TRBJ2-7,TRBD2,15,CASGQGTSGPYEQYF,TGCGCCAGCGGCCAAGGGACTAGCGGCCCCTACGAGCAGTACTTC
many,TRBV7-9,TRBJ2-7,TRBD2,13,CASSDGLAGEQYF,TGTGCCAGCAGCGATGGACTAGCGGGCGAGCAGTACTTC
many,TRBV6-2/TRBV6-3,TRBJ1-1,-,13,CASSRSGWTEAFF,TGTGCCAGCAGTCGCTCAGGGTGGACTGAAGCTTTCTTT
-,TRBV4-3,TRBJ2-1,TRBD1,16,CASSQETGGFYNEQFF,TGCGCCAGCAGCCAAGAGACAGGGGGCTTCTACAATGAGCAGTTCTTC
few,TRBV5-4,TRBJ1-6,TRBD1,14,CASSWGTGGSPLHF,TGTGCCAGCAGCTGGGGGACAGGGGGTTCACCCCTCCACTTT
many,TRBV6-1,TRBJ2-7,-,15,CASSEPDTGPYEQYF,TGTGCCAGCAGTGAACCGGACACGGGTCCCTACGAGCAGTACTTC
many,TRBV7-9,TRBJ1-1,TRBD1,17,CASSLEVRGGMNTEAFF,TGTGCCAGCAGCTTAGAGGTGAGAGGGGGCATGAACACTGAAGCTTTCTTT
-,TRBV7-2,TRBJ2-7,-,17,CASSVPQTWRVSYEQYF,TGTGCCAGCAGCGTCCCTCAGACCTGGCGGGTCTCCTACGAGCAGTACTTC
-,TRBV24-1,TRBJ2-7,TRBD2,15,CATSDPKGGSYEQYF,TGTGCCACCAGTGATCCCAAGGGAGGGTCCTACGAGCAGTACTTC
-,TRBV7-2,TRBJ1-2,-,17,CASSLAFFQGEGYGYTF,TGTGCCAGCAGCTTAGCGTTTTTCCAGGGAGAGGGTTATGGCTACACCTTC
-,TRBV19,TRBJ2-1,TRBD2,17,CASSSGTSGGGSGEQFF,TGTGCCAGTAGTTCCGGGACTAGCGGGGGAGGGAGTGGTGAGCAGTTCTTC
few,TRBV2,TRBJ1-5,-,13,CASSVYNNQPQHF,TGTGCCAGCAGTGTTTACAACAATCAGCCCCAGCATTTT
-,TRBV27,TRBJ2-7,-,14,CASSLSGRRYEQYF,TGTGCCAGCAGTTTATCGGGCAGGAGATACGAGCAGTACTTC
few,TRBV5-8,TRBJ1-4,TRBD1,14,CASSLWDRAEKLFF,TGTGCCAGCAGCTTGTGGGACAGGGCTGAAAAACTGTTTTTT
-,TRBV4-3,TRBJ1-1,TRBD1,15,CASSQPGQGRTEAFF,TGCGCCAGCAGCCAACCGGGACAGGGTCGCACTGAAGCTTTCTTT
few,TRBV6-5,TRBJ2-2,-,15,CASSLAGWDTGELFF,TGTGCCAGCAGCCTAGCTGGGTGGGACACCGGGGAGCTGTTTTTT
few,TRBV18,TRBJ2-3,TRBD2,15,CASSPGTSGMDTQYF,TGTGCCAGCTCACCCGGGACTAGCGGGATGGATACGCAGTATTTT
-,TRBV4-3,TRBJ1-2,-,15,CASSQDPVSNYGYTF,TGCGCCAGCAGCCAAGATCCCGTGTCAAACTATGGCTACACCTTC
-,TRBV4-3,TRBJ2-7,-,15,CASSQGGTATYEQYF,TGCGCCAGCAGCCAAGGTGGGACTGCAACCTACGAGCAGTACTTC
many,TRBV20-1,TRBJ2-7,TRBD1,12,CSAPGQGYEQYF,TGCAGTGCCCCTGGACAGGGCTACGAGCAGTACTTC
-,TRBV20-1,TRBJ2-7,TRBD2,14,CSALTGTSIYEQYF,TGCAGTGCACTCACGGGGACTAGCATCTACGAGCAGTACTTC
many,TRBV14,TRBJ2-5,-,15,CASSQGGFGQETQYF,TGTGCCAGCAGCCAAGGGGGTTTCGGGCAAGAGACCCAGTACTTC
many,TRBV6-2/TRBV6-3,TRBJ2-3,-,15,CASRRGPGTGDTQYF,TGTGCCAGCAGGCGGGGCCCCGGGACCGGAGATACGCAGTATTTT
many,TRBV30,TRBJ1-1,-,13,CAWRAELNTEAFF,TGTGCCTGGAGGGCTGAACTGAACACTGAAGCTTTCTTT
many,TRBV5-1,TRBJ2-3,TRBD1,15,CASSLGQGFTDTQYF,TGCGCCAGCAGCTTGGGACAGGGTTTCACAGATACGCAGTATTTT
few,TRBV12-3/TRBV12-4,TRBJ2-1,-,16,CASSVLAPSGYNEQFF,TGTGCCAGCAGTGTACTGGCGCCCTCCGGGTACAATGAGCAGTTCTTC
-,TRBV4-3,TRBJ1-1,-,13,CASSLPVVTEALF,TGCGCCAGCAGCTTACCAGTGGTGACTGAAGCTCTCTTT
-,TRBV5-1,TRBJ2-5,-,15,CASSTHQTGMETQYF,TGCGCCAGCAGCACTCATCAAACAGGGATGGAGACCCAGTACTTC
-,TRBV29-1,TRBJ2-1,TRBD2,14,CSVLSGRAGNEQFF,TGCAGCGTTCTTAGCGGGAGGGCTGGCAATGAGCAGTTCTTC
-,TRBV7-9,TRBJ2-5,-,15,CASSQQTASQETQYF,TGTGCCAGCAGCCAACAGACCGCGAGCCAAGAGACCCAGTACTTC
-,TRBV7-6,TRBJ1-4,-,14,CASSSQRNVKKLFF,TGTGCCAGCAGCTCACAAAGGAATGTTAAAAAACTGTTTTTT
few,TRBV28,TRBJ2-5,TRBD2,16,CASSWGLAGPQETQYF,TGTGCCAGCAGTTGGGGACTAGCGGGACCCCAAGAGACCCAGTACTTC
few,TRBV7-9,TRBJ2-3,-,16,CASSLAGQGLGDTQYF,TGTGCCAGCAGCTTAGCAGGTCAGGGTTTAGGAGATACGCAGTATTTT
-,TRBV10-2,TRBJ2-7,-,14,CARSARSQDYEQYF,TGCGCCCGCAGTGCACGCTCACAAGATTACGAGCAGTACTTC
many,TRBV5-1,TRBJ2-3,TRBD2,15,CASSSIAGSWDTQYF,TGCGCCAGCAGCTCGATAGCGGGCTCATGGGATACGCAGTATTTT
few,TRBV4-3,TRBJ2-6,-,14,CASSPSGGLGDLTF,TGCGCCAGCAGCCCTTCTGGGGGGCTGGGGGACCTGACTTTC
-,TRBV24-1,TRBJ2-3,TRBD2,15,CATGVPSGSTDTQYF,TGTGCCACCGGTGTTCCTAGCGGAAGCACAGATACGCAGTATTTT
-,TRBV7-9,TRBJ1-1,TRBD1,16,CASSPYPGQGNTEAFF,TGTGCCAGCAGTCCCTACCCGGGACAGGGTAACACTGAAGCTTTCTTT
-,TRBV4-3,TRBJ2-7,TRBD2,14,CASSHGGGAYKQYF,TGCGCCAGCAGCCACGGCGGGGGGGCCTACAAGCAGTACTTC
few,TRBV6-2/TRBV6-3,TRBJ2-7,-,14,CASSYPQGGYEQYF,TGTGCCAGCAGTTACCCGCAGGGGGGCTACGAGCAGTACTTC
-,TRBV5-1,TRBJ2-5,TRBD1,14,CASSYWTGAETQYF,TGCGCCAGCAGCTACTGGACAGGGGCAGAGACCCAGTACTTC
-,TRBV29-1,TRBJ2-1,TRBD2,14,CSVEGTSGTNEQFF,TGCAGCGTCGAGGGGACTAGCGGGACAAATGAGCAGTTCTTC
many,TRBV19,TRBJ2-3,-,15,CASSKDSGVTDTQYF,TGTGCCAGTAGTAAGGATAGCGGAGTCACAGATACGCAGTATTTT